This TCR beta chain was identified in a study of T cell responses to AZD1222 COVID-19 vaccine. In regard to this clone: Antigen specificity is unknown.

Clones were sequenced by immunoSEQ multiplex PCR, and TCRdb holds only the in-frame ones, with some missing. The sample lists about 130,000 clones; 70% to 90% were seen once. V lost 5 bases and J lost 4; bases outside the gene matches: 7. CDR3 length equals 15 residues. The V gene's germline CDR1 is WNHNN and CDR2 SYGVQD (reference sequence). General study results and limits: Two doses of AZD1222 preceded a rise in Spike-specific TCR breadth and depth. Only 5 to 7 AZD1222 recipients were seropositive at baseline.

This receptor was identified in an adult in good health. The rearrangement joins TRBV10-1 to TRBJ2-3; 9 bases are shared with TRBD1. Sequencing was performed on peripheral blood, taken on day 0 of AZD1222 vaccination. The CDR3 reads CASSTPGQGSDTQYF. The CDR3, as DNA: TGCGCCAGCAGTACACCGGGACAGGGATCAGATACGCAGTATTTT.